One sample yielded the 15 T cell receptor beta chains listed below, sequenced in a study of blood T cells in healthy people across ages. It was with a sample-barcoded 5' primer and a J-beta primer mix that a second PCR of roughly 7 to 12 cycles was run. TCRdb re-called the 5' RACE reads with MiXCR, one entry per CDR3 protein. This sample carries about 1,000,000 distinct CDR3 sequences, under 45% of them seen once, and the ten largest clones take approximately 20%. Source material: blood. Receptors originate from a woman aged 55-69 years in good health.

This clonotype has a handful of counts. CDR3 residues: CASSEIRDTQYF. CDR3 DNA: TGTGCCAGCAGTGAAATCCGAGATACGCAGTATTTT. This sequence joins TRBV6-1 and TRBJ2-3; no clear D gene. This CDR3 region has 12 residues. V shed 2 bases and J shed 5 bases, with 5 bases lying between them. Germline V gives CDR1 MNHNS, CDR2 SASEGT.

This chain uses TRBV28 with TRBJ1-5; TRBD1 matches at 10 bases. Germline V CDR1 and CDR2: MDHEN, SYDVKM. The CDR3 contains 18 residues. J was trimmed by 0 bases and V by 3 bases; bases with no gene match: 8. The CDR3 here is CASSLGQGFGYSNQPQHF. In DNA, the CDR3 is TGTGCCAGCAGTTTGGGACAGGGGTTTGGGTATAGCAATCAGCCCCAGCATTTT.

In this sample, this clonotype turned up a few times. The CDR3: CSARIQVEQYF. The CDR3 DNA follows: TGCAGTGCTAGGATACAGGTCGAGCAGTACTTC. This rearrangement joins TRBV20-1 to TRBJ2-7; TRBD1 might be the D (5 bases). The CDR3 sequence is 11 residues long. Germline V lookup: CDR1 DFQATT, CDR2 SNEGSKA (reference sequence). Trimming left V 3 bases short and J 6 bases short, with 9 bases between.

This clonotype was counted between two and nine times. Here the CDR3 DNA reads TGTGCCAGCAGCTCCACTAGCGGGAGGGCCCACGAGCAGTACTTC. It is translated as CASSSTSGRAHEQYF. The rearrangement uses TRBV11-2 and TRBJ2-7; 13 nucleotides line up with TRBD2. Germline V lookup: CDR1 SGHAT, CDR2 FQNNGV. Unmatched junction bases numbered 5, after V lost 4 bases and J lost 5 bases. This CDR3 region has 15 residues.

This clonotype was counted a few times. The V gene is TRBV27, the J gene TRBJ2-7; possibly TRBD1 or TRBD2 for D (5 bases each). This CDR3 region has 15 residues. The V end was cut by 4 bases, the J end by 0 bases, with 13 bases between. Germline V gives CDR1 MNHEY, CDR2 SMNVEV (reference sequence). The CDR3 here is CASSSGTGYSYEQYF. The CDR3 nucleotides read TGTGCCAGCAGTTCGGGGACGGGATACTCCTACGAGCAGTACTTC.

This chain connects TRBV2 to TRBJ2-5, with D perhaps matching TRBD1 or TRBD2 (5 bases each). CDR1 and CDR2 (germline): SNHLY, FYNNEI. This CDR3 has 12 amino acids. The V and J ends lost 4 bases and 11 bases respectively, with 14 bases between them. This CDR3 is CASSGEGQEQYF. The CDR3 coding sequence is TGTGCCAGCAGTGGAGAGGGGCAGGAGCAGTACTTC. The full variable domain, with the rest looked up from reference TRBV2 and TRBJ2-5, is EPEVTQTPSHQVTQMGQEVILRCVPISNHLYFYWYRQILGQKVEFLVSFYNNEISEKSEIFDDQFSVERPDGSNFTLKIRSTKLEDSAMYFCASSGEGQEQYFGPGTRLLVL.

The chain is built from TRBV2 and TRBJ2-5, with D perhaps matching TRBD2 (5 bases). Germline V lookup: CDR1 SNHLY, CDR2 FYNNEI. This CDR3 comprises 15 residues. The V end was cut by 4 bases, the J end by 5 bases, with 17 bases between. The CDR3 DNA sequence: TGTGCCAGCAGTGTTGCGGACTGGAGGCCCGAGACCCAGTACTTC. This translates into CASSVADWRPETQYF.

The chain uses TRBV15 and TRBJ2-1, with 7 bases identical to TRBD2. The germline CDR1 and CDR2 sequences are LNHNV and YYDKDF (reference sequence). V dropped 1 base and J dropped 7; count of bases not matched to a gene: 7. This CDR3 spans 15 amino acids. The CDR3 loop is CATSRAGGEGNEQFF. The CDR3 DNA reads TGTGCCACCAGCAGAGCGGGGGGTGAGGGGAATGAGCAGTTCTTC. Full variable domain (remainder filled in from reference TRBV15 and TRBJ2-1): DAMVIQNPRYQVTQFGKPVTLSCSQTLNHNVMYWYQQKSSQAPKLLFHYYDKDFNNEADTPDNFQSRRPNTSFCFLDIRSPGLGDTAMYLCATSRAGGEGNEQFFGPGTRLTVL.

J is TRBJ2-5 and V is TRBV5-1, with no clear D. The germline V and J ends were trimmed by 6 bases and 0 bases, with 15 bases remaining between them. CDR1 is SGHRS and CDR2 is YFSETQ in the germline V gene. The CDR3 covers 15 residues. CDR3 coding DNA: TGCGCCAGCACCTCCGGTGGGAATAACCAAGAGACCCAGTACTTC. It translates to CASTSGGNNQETQYF.

This clonotype showed up just a few times. V usage is TRBV7-2 and J usage is TRBJ1-2; no clear D gene. V was clipped by 5 bases and J by 2 bases, with 12 bases between them. CDR1 is SGHTA, CDR2 FQGNSA, per germline. CDR3 length: 14 residues. The CDR3 spells CASSHPVQNYGYTF. CDR3 bases: TGTGCCAGCAGCCACCCGGTCCAAAACTATGGCTACACCTTC.

Points on this clonotype: The junction does not match germline at one end; this may be a read error. CDR3 in amino acids: CASGLRKRQGLADTQYF. CDR3 in DNA: TGTGCCAGCGGTTTAAGAAAGAGACAGGGGTTAGCAGATACGCAGTATTTT. This sequence joins TRBV27 and TRBJ2-3; 8 bases line up with TRBD1. This CDR3 is 17 amino acids long. Germline values: CDR1 MNHEY, CDR2 SMNVEV (reference sequence).

This clonotype was recorded a few times. The chain employs TRBV13 and TRBJ2-1; a possible D gene is TRBD1 (6 bases). CDR1 PRHDT and CDR2 FYEKMQ come from the germline V gene (reference sequence). This CDR3 spans 15 amino acids. Trimming cost V 0 bases and J 7 bases, with 13 bases left between them. CDR3 nucleotide sequence: TGTGCCAGCAGCTTAGGACAGGGCATGGGGAATGAGCAGTTCTTC. It specifies CASSLGQGMGNEQFF.

Comment on this clonotype: A much larger clone differs from this one at a single base, so this may be a read error. The chain recombines TRBV7-9 with TRBJ2-4; the match to TRBD1 covers 7 bases. The germline V gene encodes CDR1 SEHNR and CDR2 FQNEAQ (reference sequence). Trimming cost V 5 bases and J 13 bases; bases outside gene matches: 11. This CDR3 comprises 13 residues. CDR3 in DNA: TGTGCCAGCAGCGTACAGGGGTTTGGTGAGCAGTACTTC. Protein product: CASSVQGFGEQYF.

This clonotype was observed many times. The J gene is TRBJ1-2, the V gene TRBV20-1; tentatively, D is TRBD1 (6 bases). Germline-derived CDR1 and CDR2 are DFQATT and SNEGSKA (reference sequence). CDR3 size: 14 residues. Trimming removed 6 bases at V and 2 bases at J, with 16 bases between. CDR3 region: CSAEDSTPNYGYTF. Here the CDR3 DNA reads TGCAGTGCCGAGGACAGTACCCCGAACTATGGCTACACCTTC.

The V and J genes are TRBV12-3 or TRBV12-4 and TRBJ2-7; maybe TRBD1 (5 bases). The CDR3 contains 16 residues. Trimming removed 8 bases at V and 1 base at J, with 21 bases between. CDR3 protein: CASGFVRGFRSYEQYF. CDR3 DNA: TGTGCCAGCGGGTTCGTTAGGGGATTTAGATCCTACGAGCAGTACTTC.